These 26 T cell receptor beta chains came from one sample sequenced in a study of T cell changes during pregnancy in multiple sclerosis. Assay used: immunoSEQ multiplex PCR; TCRdb lists only in-frame clones, some missing. The table shows about 50,000 clones, with over 90% occurring only once. Sequences were derived from CD4+ T cells from peripheral blood mononuclear cells, sampled after pregnancy. All receptors derive from a female donor in good health, enrolled as a control in a pregnancy study.

The chain combines TRBV5-1 with TRBJ2-7, with 11 bases identical to TRBD2. Per the germline V gene, CDR1 is SGHRS and CDR2 is YFSETQ. V lost 1 base and J lost 3; bases outside the gene matches: 12. This CDR3 has 18 residues. The DNA of the CDR3 is TGCGCCAGCAGCTTGCCCGCTCGTCCGGGACTAGCGGTCTACGAGCAGTACTTC. Translation gives CASSLPARPGLAVYEQYF.

The rearrangement uses TRBV28 and TRBJ2-5, with 7 bases identical to TRBD2. Per the germline V gene, CDR1 is MDHEN and CDR2 is SYDVKM. V lost 5 bases to trimming and J lost 4 bases; unmatched junction nucleotides: 19. CDR3 length equals 18 residues. CDR3 amino acids: CASSPNEERGVLTETQYF. The CDR3 DNA reads as TGTGCCAGCAGTCCAAACGAGGAGCGGGGAGTCTTGACAGAGACCCAGTACTTC.

The genes are TRBV6-5 and TRBJ1-1; D remains ambiguous. From germline, CDR1 is MNHEY and CDR2 SVGAGI. V gave up 4 bases and J gave up 1 base, with 13 bases separating them. The length of the CDR3 is 15 residues. The CDR3 region has the DNA TGTGCCAGCAGTTTAACCTCGGGGAGGAACACTGAAGCTTTCTTT. It specifies CASSLTSGRNTEAFF.

This clone was counted a single time. The chain recombines TRBV29-1 with TRBJ2-3; 7 nucleotides match TRBD2. Germline V gene sequence: CDR1 SQVTM, CDR2 ANQGSEA. J lost 4 bases, V lost 4 bases, and 8 bases had no gene match. There are 14 residues in the CDR3. The CDR3 loop reads CSVVAGALPDTQYF. In nucleotides, the CDR3 is TGCAGCGTTGTGGCGGGAGCCCTCCCAGATACGCAGTATTTT.

The chain employs TRBV28 and TRBJ1-2; unclear D gene. This CDR3 is 13 amino acids long. Germline V gene data show CDR1 as MDHEN and CDR2 as SYDVKM. V lost 3 bases, J lost 0 bases, and 5 bases lay in between. CDR3 nucleotides: TGTGCCAGCAGTTTCGAGGCTAACTATGGCTACACCTTC. Amino acids: CASSFEANYGYTF.

This clone was seen just once. The chain joins TRBV29-1 to TRBJ1-1, with 9 bases lining up with TRBD1. The CDR3 covers 15 residues. Germline loops: CDR1 SQVTM, CDR2 ANQGSEA. Trimming at V came to 6 bases and at J to 4 bases, leaving 12 bases not matched to a gene. The CDR3, as DNA: TGCAGCGTCCACGATAACAGGGGGCGCGTCACTGAAGCTTTCTTT. It is translated as CSVHDNRGRVTEAFF.

This chain links TRBV28 with TRBJ1-1; possible D gene TRBD1, 5 bases. The CDR3 runs to 12 residues. Looked up from germline, CDR1 is MDHEN and CDR2 is SYDVKM. V lost 6 bases, J lost 8 bases, and 13 bases lay in between. The CDR3 DNA reads TGTGCCAGCAGCCCCCTCTACAGGGAAGCTTTCTTT. It yields the protein CASSPLYREAFF.

V gene TRBV19 combines with J gene TRBJ1-1, with D unresolved. The CDR3 spans 13 residues. With 7 bases removed from V and 2 bases from J, the gap between germline ends came to 11 bases. Germline lookup yields CDR1 LNHDA and CDR2 SQIVND (reference sequence). Here the CDR3 DNA reads TGTGCCAGTAAAAAAACAGTAAACACTGAAGCTTTCTTT. Translation gives CASKKTVNTEAFF.

This rearrangement joins TRBV7-8 to TRBJ2-4, with TRBD2 matching 8 bases. This CDR3 has 19 residues. Germline-derived CDR1 and CDR2 are SGHVS and FQNEAQ. With V trimmed by 0 bases and J by 8 bases, 18 bases remained unmatched. CDR3 coding DNA: TGTGCCAGCAGCTTAGCTTGGGGAGGCGGGAGGAGGAACGTGGACATTCAGTACTTC. It encodes CASSLAWGGGRRNVDIQYF.

This rearrangement joins TRBV19 to TRBJ2-5; 12 nucleotides align to TRBD2. Losses at the gene ends were 10 bases for V and 3 bases for J; bases not matched to a gene: 18. Germline CDR1 LNHDA, CDR2 SQIVND (reference sequence). This CDR3 contains 18 residues. CDR3 protein: CATRRASTSGGRKETQYF. DNA for the CDR3: TGTGCCACCCGAAGGGCCTCGACTAGCGGGGGTCGGAAAGAGACCCAGTACTTC.

The chain links TRBV30 to TRBJ1-6; D unclear. This CDR3 region has 13 residues. V lost 4 bases to trimming and J lost 10 bases, with 14 bases between them. Germline lookup yields CDR1 GTSNPN and CDR2 SVGIG (reference sequence). CDR3 sequence (DNA): TGTGCCTGGAATAAGGCCCGGGTCTCACCCCTCCACTTT. Its translation: CAWNKARVSPLHF.

This rearrangement joins TRBV6-1 to TRBJ2-5; a weak D match, TRBD2 (5 bases). Gene TRBJ2-7 matches the end of the DNA better, so the J call may be wrong. Germline V gene sequence: CDR1 MNHNS, CDR2 SASEGT. The CDR3 is 13 residues long. CDR3 DNA: TGTGCCAGCAGTGAAGTCGACGGGGTCGAGCAGTACTTC. This encodes CASSEVDGVEQYF.

V gene TRBV4-1 combines with J gene TRBJ2-3, with a weak D call TRBD2 (6 bases). The CDR3 sequence is 15 residues long. Trimming removed 6 bases at V and 1 base at J, with 14 bases between. From germline, CDR1 is MGHRA and CDR2 YSYEKL. In nucleotides, the CDR3 is TGCGCCAGCAGTCTGAGGGCTAGCGGCACAGATACGCAGTATTTT. Protein product: CASSLRASGTDTQYF.

The chain couples TRBV5-4 to TRBJ1-1, with D possibly matching TRBD1 (5 bases). CDR3 size: 14 residues. Germline CDR1 SGHNT, CDR2 YYREEE (reference sequence). Trimming cost V 4 bases and J 1 base, with 11 bases left between them. This CDR3 is CASSAKRGNTEAFF. As DNA, the CDR3 is TGTGCCAGCAGCGCAAAAAGGGGGAACACTGAAGCTTTCTTT. The entire variable domain, with the rest obtained from reference TRBV5-4 and TRBJ1-1, is as follows: ETGVTQSPTHLIKTRGQQVTLRCSSQSGHNTVSWYQQALGQGPQFIFQYYREEENGRGNFPPRFSGLQFPNYSSELNVNALELDDSALYLCASSAKRGNTEAFFGQGTRLTVV.

The V and J genes are TRBV5-1 and TRBJ2-7; maybe TRBD1 (5 bases). Germline lookup yields CDR1 SGHRS and CDR2 YFSETQ. V gave up 4 bases and J gave up 5 bases, with 37 bases separating them. The CDR3 is made up of 21 amino acids. The CDR3 region is CASSPRILSGHITPSGNEQYF. CDR3 coding DNA: TGCGCCAGCAGCCCCAGAATTTTGTCTGGCCATATCACTCCATCAGGGAACGAGCAGTACTTC.

The chain links TRBV5-1 to TRBJ1-1; a weak D match, TRBD1 (5 bases). This CDR3 region has 16 residues. Germline V gives CDR1 SGHRS, CDR2 YFSETQ. Trimming took 5 bases from V and 0 from J, leaving 17 bases between them. Here the CDR3 DNA reads TGCGCCAGCAGAAGTGGGGCTTTAGAAATGAACACTGAAGCTTTCTTT. Its translation is CASRSGALEMNTEAFF.

The rearrangement uses TRBV7-8 and TRBJ2-1; no definite D call. The CDR3 extends over 12 amino acids. Trimming removed 5 bases at V and 9 bases at J, with 11 bases between. Germline-derived CDR1 and CDR2 are SGHVS and FQNEAQ. The CDR3, as DNA: TGTGCCAGCAGCCTTAGCTATCCTGAGCAGTTCTTC. Translating gives CASSLSYPEQFF.

The chain carries TRBV18 and TRBJ2-1, with D possibly matching TRBD1 (6 bases). The V and J ends lost 5 bases and 3 bases respectively, with 11 bases between them. The CDR3 is 14 residues long. Per the germline V gene, CDR1 is KGHSH and CDR2 is LQKENI. The CDR3 DNA reads as TGTGCCAGCTCAGCAGGACAGCTCTACAATGAGCAGTTCTTC. Encoded protein: CASSAGQLYNEQFF. The whole variable domain, remainder taken from reference TRBV18 and TRBJ2-1, is NAGVMQNPRHLVRRRGQEARLRCSPMKGHSHVYWYRQLPEEGLKFMVYLQKENIIDESGMPKERFSAEFPKEGPSILRIQQVVRGDSAAYFCASSAGQLYNEQFFGPGTRLTVL.

The J gene is TRBJ2-2, the V gene TRBV11-2, with 11 bases matching TRBD2. Looked up from germline, CDR1 is SGHAT and CDR2 is FQNNGV. This CDR3 has 15 residues. With V trimmed by 6 bases and J by 7 bases, 7 bases remained unmatched. The CDR3 region is CASRAIAGGSGELFF. The CDR3 DNA is TGTGCCAGCAGGGCCATAGCGGGGGGGAGCGGGGAGCTGTTTTTT.

This chain links TRBV9 with TRBJ2-2; TRBD1 aligns across 8 bases. The germline CDR1 and CDR2 sequences are SGDLS and YYNGEE. The junction had 11 bases not matched to a gene; V was cut back by 3 bases and J by 1 base. There are 18 residues in the CDR3. The CDR3 reads CASSGQGQSGGNTGELFF. CDR3 nucleotide sequence: TGTGCCAGCAGCGGACAGGGGCAGAGCGGAGGGAACACCGGGGAGCTGTTTTTT.

V gene TRBV28 combines with J gene TRBJ2-7, with TRBD2 matching over 11 bases. Germline CDR1 MDHEN, CDR2 SYDVKM. The CDR3 is 14 amino acids. The ends lost 6 bases at V and 5 bases at J; junction bases unmatched: 6. This chain's CDR3 is CASRLAGAVDEQYF. CDR3 nucleotides: TGTGCCAGCAGACTAGCGGGAGCGGTAGACGAGCAGTACTTC. Full variable domain (missing parts from reference TRBV28 and TRBJ2-7): DVKVTQSSRYLVKRTGEKVFLECVQDMDHENMFWYRQDPGLGLRLIYFSYDVKMKEKGDIPEGYSVSREKKERFSLILESASTNQTSMYLCASRLAGAVDEQYFGPGTRLTVT.

The rearrangement uses TRBV5-8 and TRBJ1-5; 10 bases line up with TRBD1. The V gene's germline CDR1 is SGHTS and CDR2 YDEGEE. After removal of 0 bases from V and 3 bases from J, the junction contained 12 bases not matched to a gene. This CDR3 is built from 19 residues. The CDR3, as DNA: TGTGCCAGCAGCTTGGGAGGACAGGGGGATGTTTGGGTCAATCAGCCCCAGCATTTT. Protein: CASSLGGQGDVWVNQPQHF.

Turning to this clone: An end of the junction differs from the germline gene, which may be a read error. The chain is built from TRBV7-7 and TRBJ2-2; 7 bases align to TRBD1. The CDR3 spans 15 residues. Germline V gives CDR1 SSHAT, CDR2 FNYEAQ (reference sequence). DNA of the CDR3: TGTGCTAGCAGCCCAACCAGACAGGGCGCCGGGGAGCTGTTTTTT. It codes for CASSPTRQGAGELFF.

The rearrangement joins TRBV5-1 to TRBJ2-2; 8 bases align to TRBD1. V dropped 6 bases and J dropped 3; count of bases not matched to a gene: 1. Germline V lookup: CDR1 SGHRS, CDR2 YFSETQ. The CDR3 loop spans 13 amino acids. The DNA for the CDR3 is TGCGCCAGCAAGACAGGGGACACCGGGGAGCTGTTTTTT. Protein sequence: CASKTGDTGELFF.

The chain couples TRBV2 to TRBJ2-3; TRBD2 matches at 7 bases. The CDR3 sequence is 15 residues long. J lost 3 bases, V lost 4 bases, and 7 bases had no gene match. The germline CDR1 and CDR2 sequences are SNHLY and FYNNEI. The CDR3 nucleotides are TGTGCCAGCAGTGGATGGTTGCGGGGGACAGATACGCAGTATTTT. This codes for CASSGWLRGTDTQYF.

The chain combines TRBV7-8 with TRBJ2-5; D might be TRBD1 (9 bases). This CDR3 region has 20 residues. The V end lost 5 bases, the J end lost 3 bases, and 31 bases lay between the germline ends. Germline lookup yields CDR1 SGHVS and CDR2 FQNEAQ. The CDR3 reads CASSPEGTGWGGRWEETQYF. DNA for the CDR3: TGTGCCAGCAGCCCAGAGGGGACAGGGTGGGGCGGGAGGTGGGAAGAGACCCAGTACTTC.